The 7 T cell receptor beta chains given below trace back to one sample, sequenced in a study of shared clonotypes between healthy human individuals. Profiling relied on immunoSEQ multiplex PCR, and the TCRdb table lists in-frame clones only, not all of them. The sample contains approximately 1,500,000 clones, approximately 97% of which appear only once. The sequenced sample consisted of naive CD4+ T cells sorted from blood. As to subset: CD45RA+ positively selected. The source of these receptors is a man aged 25-45 years in good health.

V usage is TRBV11-3 and J usage is TRBJ2-3; TRBD1 aligns across 8 bases. The CDR3 is 16 residues long. CDR1 is SGHNT and CDR2 is YENEEA in the germline V gene. The ends lost 5 bases at V and 3 bases at J; junction bases unmatched: 10. The CDR3 protein is CASSPNSGGVTDTQYF. The CDR3 DNA is TGTGCCAGCAGCCCGAACTCAGGGGGCGTAACAGATACGCAGTATTTT.

The rearrangement uses TRBV5-4 and TRBJ2-3; possibly TRBD1 or TRBD2 for D (5 bases each). Germline values: CDR1 SGHNT, CDR2 YYREEE (reference sequence). The CDR3 loop spans 13 amino acids. Trimming took 5 bases from V and 6 from J, leaving 13 bases between them. The CDR3 nucleotides are TGTGCCAGCAGTTCGGGACCTCCGGATACGCAGTATTTT. Protein sequence: CASSSGPPDTQYF.

The gene calls are TRBV28 and TRBJ2-2; tentative D call: TRBD2 (5 bases). There are 15 residues in the CDR3. V lost 4 bases, J lost 2 bases, and 11 bases lay in between. The V gene's germline CDR1 is MDHEN and CDR2 SYDVKM. CDR3 protein: CASSYRLLNTGELFF. The CDR3 DNA sequence: TGTGCCAGCAGTTACAGACTATTAAACACCGGGGAGCTGTTTTTT.

The gene calls are TRBV4-1 and TRBJ2-7, with D possibly being TRBD1 (6 bases). The CDR3 totals 15 residues. Trimming took off 1 base at V and 3 bases at J, with 13 bases between the two ends. CDR1 is MGHRA, CDR2 YSYEKL, per germline. The CDR3 is CASSQGTRGYYEQYF. CDR3 DNA: TGCGCCAGCAGCCAAGGTACCAGGGGTTACTACGAGCAGTACTTC.

The rearrangement links TRBV28 to TRBJ2-7, with TRBD2 as a possible D gene (5 bases). This CDR3 spans 15 amino acids. Per the germline V gene, CDR1 is MDHEN and CDR2 is SYDVKM. The V end lost 6 bases, the J end lost 5 bases, and 20 bases lay between the germline ends. CDR3 sequence reads: CASSSLRDPRDEQYF. In DNA form, the CDR3 reads TGTGCCAGCAGCTCCCTTCGGGATCCCCGCGACGAGCAGTACTTC.

The sample holds one count of this clone. V usage is TRBV5-1 and J usage is TRBJ2-5, with TRBD1 matching 7 bases. This CDR3 comprises 13 residues. CDR1 and CDR2 (germline): SGHRS, YFSETQ. J was trimmed by 4 bases and V by 2 bases; bases with no gene match: 2. CDR3 amino acids: CASSLRDRETQYF. CDR3 nucleotide sequence: TGCGCCAGCAGCTTAAGGGACAGAGAGACCCAGTACTTC.

This rearrangement joins TRBV5-1 to TRBJ2-2; possibly TRBD2 for D (6 bases). The V end was cut by 5 bases, the J end by 4 bases, with 18 bases between. The CDR3 runs 16 residues. From germline, CDR1 is SGHRS and CDR2 YFSETQ. CDR3 in DNA: TGCGCCAGCAGGGAGGGGACGGGAGCGAGCACCGGGGAGCTGTTTTTT. As protein: CASREGTGASTGELFF.